Listed below are T cell receptor beta chains from one sample, sequenced in a study of blood T cell repertoires in COVID-19. Profiling relied on immunoSEQ multiplex PCR, and the TCRdb table lists in-frame clones only, not all of them. The sample gives 200,000 or so clones, more than 70% of which show up once; 15% to 20% is in the top ten. Sequencing used peripheral blood. The receptors derive from a person between 65 and 80 years old with COVID-19, enrolled during active disease. Each CDR3 is given with its conserved first and last residue. A D gene is named only where the DNA matches it firmly. Clone size is given for some rows only: seen once, a few or many times, or a class if the clone is expanded.

>TRBD1|TRBV6-2/TRBV6-3|TRBJ1-5|once
TGTGCCAGCAGTTCACACAGGGGTAGCAATCAGCCCCAGCATTTT
CASSSHRGSNQPQHF
>.|TRBV25-1|TRBJ2-1|.
TGTGCCAGCAGTGACCCCAGCGCTGCCGGGACAAACAATGAGCAGTTCTTC
CASSDPSAAGTNNEQFF
>.|TRBV29-1|TRBJ2-3|.
TGCAGCGTGACGCCGGGACAAACCACAGATACGCAGTATTTT
CSVTPGQTTDTQYF
>.|TRBV7-3|TRBJ2-1|.
TGTGCCAGCAGCCCCGGGATAGTGGTGGGCGGGGTTAATGAGCAGTTCTTC
CASSPGIVVGGVNEQFF
>.|TRBV27|TRBJ1-6|once
TGTGCCAGCACCCGCGGATGGAACTATAATTCACCCCTCCACTTT
CASTRGWNYNSPLHF
>TRBD1|TRBV19|TRBJ1-5|.
TGTGCCAGTAGTGGGACAGGGCTTCAGCCCCAGCATTTT
CASSGTGLQPQHF
>.|TRBV11-2|TRBJ1-1|few
TGTGCCAGCAGCGTACAGACAAACACTGAAGCTTTCTTT
CASSVQTNTEAFF
>.|TRBV5-1|TRBJ2-7|.
TGCGCCAGCAGCTTGGTGCTGGGGGCAGGATACGAGCAGTACTTC
CASSLVLGAGYEQYF
>.|TRBV11-3|TRBJ1-1|.
TGTGCCAGCAGCTTAGATACGGGGGGAAGAGCTTTCTTT
CASSLDTGGRAFF
>TRBD1|TRBV5-1|TRBJ1-2|.
TGCGCCAGCAGCGGGTACAGGGGGTCGAGCGGCTACACCTTC
CASSGYRGSSGYTF
>.|TRBV6-5|TRBJ1-6|.
TGTGCCAGCAGTTACTCAGGGAGCTCCTATAATTCACCCCTCCACTTT
CASSYSGSSYNSPLHF
>.|TRBV11-3|TRBJ2-3|.
TGTGCCAGCAGCTTAGATCCAACTAGCACAGATACGCAGTATTTT
CASSLDPTSTDTQYF
>.|TRBV9|TRBJ1-4|.
TGTGCCAGCAGTGCTACAGGGTACAATGAAAAACTGTTTTTT
CASSATGYNEKLFF
>TRBD2|TRBV6-5|TRBJ2-1|.
TGTGCCAGCAATGCCCGGACTAGCGGTAGCAATGAGCAGTTCTTC
CASNARTSGSNEQFF
>TRBD1|TRBV5-1|TRBJ2-1|.
TGCGCCAGCAGCACCCGGCCCCCGGGACAGGGCTACAATGAGCAGTTCTTC
CASSTRPPGQGYNEQFF
>TRBD2|TRBV6-1|TRBJ2-7|.
TGTGCCAGCAGTGAAGATAGCGGGAGTTCCTACGAGCAGTACTTC
CASSEDSGSSYEQYF
>TRBD1|TRBV23-1|TRBJ1-5|.
TGCGCCAGCAGTCAACCCGTGACGTCCGGGACAGGGAGCAATCAGCCCCAGCATTTT
CASSQPVTSGTGSNQPQHF
>.|TRBV7-8|TRBJ1-1|.
TGTGCCAGCAGCCAAGGGGGGAACACTGAAGCTTTCTTT
CASSQGGNTEAFF
>TRBD1|TRBV13|TRBJ1-2|once
TGTGCCAGCAGCCCTTGGACAGGTCGGGGCTATGGCTACACCTTC
CASSPWTGRGYGYTF